These T cell receptor beta chains were read from a single sample in a study of T-cell reconstitution after alpha-beta-depleted transplantation in children. TCRdb processed the PCR reads anew with MiXCR; each CDR3 protein has one entry. The data show hundreds of thousands of distinct CDR3 sequences, around 13% seen once. The source material was PBMCs, sampled before TCRalphabeta/CD19-depleted stem cell transplant. The origin of the receptors is a girl under 10 years old with congenital amegakaryocytic thrombocytopenia, due to receive a stem cell transplant. Both conserved end residues are part of each CDR3. The D gene is left open where the match is weak. The size entry is marked missing in some rows and otherwise reads once, few, many or a size class.

J gene: TRBJ1-1
D gene: .
V gene: TRBV5-1
clone size: many
CDR3 DNA: TGCGCCAGCAGCTTGGATGTGTCGGGCACTGAAGCTTTCTTT
CDR3 protein: CASSLDVSGTEAFF

J gene: TRBJ1-4
D gene: .
V gene: TRBV5-1
clone size: many
CDR3 DNA: TGCGCCAGCAGCCCGTACGACGGCGCGGAGGAAAAACTGTTTTTT
CDR3 protein: CASSPYDGAEEKLFF

J gene: TRBJ1-5
D gene: .
V gene: TRBV7-9
clone size: few
CDR3 DNA: TGTGCCAGCAGCTTAGGGGGAGATCCGCCCCAGCATTTT
CDR3 protein: CASSLGGDPPQHF

J gene: TRBJ2-3
D gene: .
V gene: TRBV29-1
clone size: .
CDR3 DNA: TGCAGCGTTGAAGACCCCCCCGGGGTGAGCACAGATACGCAGTATTTT
CDR3 protein: CSVEDPPGVSTDTQYF

J gene: TRBJ2-1
D gene: .
V gene: TRBV27
clone size: many
CDR3 DNA: TGTGCCAGCCGAACCCCCGGGACGGGGATCAATGAGCAGTTCTTC
CDR3 protein: CASRTPGTGINEQFF

J gene: TRBJ2-3
D gene: .
V gene: TRBV3-1
clone size: .
CDR3 DNA: TGTGCCAGCAGCCAAGACCCCGTCACAGATACGCAGTATTTT
CDR3 protein: CASSQDPVTDTQYF

J gene: TRBJ1-2
D gene: TRBD1
V gene: TRBV20-1
clone size: .
CDR3 DNA: TGCAGTGCTCTCCAACAGGGGGCGAGGGAACGTGGCTACACCTTC
CDR3 protein: CSALQQGARERGYTF

J gene: TRBJ2-2
D gene: .
V gene: TRBV6-1
clone size: many
CDR3 DNA: TGTGCCAGCAGTGCCCTAGCCACCGGGGAGCTGTTTTTT
CDR3 protein: CASSALATGELFF

J gene: TRBJ2-7
D gene: TRBD2
V gene: TRBV2
clone size: few
CDR3 DNA: TGTGCCAGCAGGTCTGGGGGGGAGGACGAGCAGTACTTC
CDR3 protein: CASRSGGEDEQYF

J gene: TRBJ2-3
D gene: .
V gene: TRBV29-1
clone size: few
CDR3 DNA: TGCAGCGTTGAGAGATGGCTTTCCAGCACAGATACGCAGTATTTT
CDR3 protein: CSVERWLSSTDTQYF

J gene: TRBJ2-1
D gene: TRBD2
V gene: TRBV29-1
clone size: many
CDR3 DNA: TGCAGCGTTGCAGCGGGAGGGCCATATGAGCAGTTCTTC
CDR3 protein: CSVAAGGPYEQFF

J gene: TRBJ2-2
D gene: .
V gene: TRBV5-1
clone size: few
CDR3 DNA: TGCGCCAGCAGCACTGGGGAGATCGGGGAGCTGTTTTTT
CDR3 protein: CASSTGEIGELFF

J gene: TRBJ2-5
D gene: .
V gene: TRBV20-1
clone size: many
CDR3 DNA: TGCAGTGCTAGAGAGGGACGGGAGACCCAGTACTTC
CDR3 protein: CSAREGRETQYF

J gene: TRBJ1-2
D gene: .
V gene: TRBV2
clone size: many
CDR3 DNA: TGTGCCAGCAGTGAGCAGGGCCTTAACTATGGCTACACCTTC
CDR3 protein: CASSEQGLNYGYTF

J gene: TRBJ2-4
D gene: .
V gene: TRBV5-1
clone size: .
CDR3 DNA: TGCGCCAGCAGCTTGGCCGGGGCAGACACCAAGATTCAGTACTTC
CDR3 protein: CASSLAGADTKIQYF

J gene: TRBJ2-1
D gene: TRBD2
V gene: TRBV9
clone size: few
CDR3 DNA: TGTGCCAGCAGCGTTTTAACCGGGACTAGCCTTAATGAGCAGTTCTTC
CDR3 protein: CASSVLTGTSLNEQFF

J gene: TRBJ2-5
D gene: TRBD2
V gene: TRBV20-1
clone size: many
CDR3 DNA: TGCAGTGCTCGTCCTAGCGGCTTTCAAGAGACCCAGTACTTC
CDR3 protein: CSARPSGFQETQYF

J gene: TRBJ2-7
D gene: .
V gene: TRBV7-9
clone size: many
CDR3 DNA: TGTGCCAGCAGCTTAGACCTCACTGTTCGTTTTCGGGAGCAGTACTTC
CDR3 protein: CASSLDLTVRFREQYF

J gene: TRBJ2-5
D gene: .
V gene: TRBV3-1
clone size: once
CDR3 DNA: TGTGCCAGCAGCCAACGGACATCTTCCAGGGAGACCCAGTACTTC
CDR3 protein: CASSQRTSSRETQYF

J gene: TRBJ2-1
D gene: TRBD2
V gene: TRBV4-2
clone size: .
CDR3 DNA: TGTGCCAGCAGCCCCGAACTAGCGGGAGGGGCCTATGAGCAGTTCTTC
CDR3 protein: CASSPELAGGAYEQFF

J gene: TRBJ2-1
D gene: .
V gene: TRBV20-1
clone size: few
CDR3 DNA: TGCAGTGCTAATGGGGTTGGGCGACCCTCCTACAATGAGCAGTTCTTC
CDR3 protein: CSANGVGRPSYNEQFF

J gene: TRBJ2-7
D gene: TRBD1
V gene: TRBV20-1
clone size: .
CDR3 DNA: TGCAGTGCTAGTTCCGACAGGGGGTTTTCCTACGAGCAGTACTTC
CDR3 protein: CSASSDRGFSYEQYF

J gene: TRBJ1-1
D gene: .
V gene: TRBV6-1
clone size: many
CDR3 DNA: TGTGCCAGCAGTAAGGGGACCGTCCGGGAATTTGAAGCTTTCTTT
CDR3 protein: CASSKGTVREFEAFF

J gene: TRBJ2-6
D gene: .
V gene: TRBV20-1
clone size: few
CDR3 DNA: TGCAGTGCTTCGGAGGCTTCTGGGGCCAACGTCCTGACTTTC
CDR3 protein: CSASEASGANVLTF

J gene: TRBJ2-5
D gene: .
V gene: TRBV10-2
clone size: once
CDR3 DNA: TGCGCCAGCAGTGAACGTGGGGTAGTATTCCGGGGGACCCAGTACTTC
CDR3 protein: CASSERGVVFRGTQYF

J gene: TRBJ2-3
D gene: TRBD2
V gene: TRBV29-1
clone size: few
CDR3 DNA: TGCAGCGTTATGGGCGGGAGGGGAGCAGATACGCAGTATTTT
CDR3 protein: CSVMGGRGADTQYF

J gene: TRBJ2-7
D gene: .
V gene: TRBV12-3/TRBV12-4
clone size: many
CDR3 DNA: TGTGCCAGCACCCCGTCCCTGGGGCTTGAGCAGTACTTC
CDR3 protein: CASTPSLGLEQYF

J gene: TRBJ1-2
D gene: .
V gene: TRBV5-8
clone size: .
CDR3 DNA: TGTGCCAGCAGCTTGCGGTTGAACTATGGCTACACCTTC
CDR3 protein: CASSLRLNYGYTF

J gene: TRBJ1-2
D gene: .
V gene: TRBV7-2
clone size: many
CDR3 DNA: TGTGCCAGCACCATTAACCAGGGGGGCTACACCTTC
CDR3 protein: CASTINQGGYTF

J gene: TRBJ2-2
D gene: .
V gene: TRBV7-9
clone size: .
CDR3 DNA: TGTGCCAGCAGTTGGACCCGTCCCGGGGAGCTGTTTTTT
CDR3 protein: CASSWTRPGELFF

J gene: TRBJ2-1
D gene: .
V gene: TRBV20-1
clone size: many
CDR3 DNA: TGCAGTGCTCCTTTACAGGGCTTTTTGTCGTCGGATGAGCAGTTCTTC
CDR3 protein: CSAPLQGFLSSDEQFF

J gene: TRBJ1-2
D gene: .
V gene: TRBV30
clone size: .
CDR3 DNA: TGTGCCTGGAGTGTGAAATGGGGGGCCGGCTATGGCTACACCTTC
CDR3 protein: CAWSVKWGAGYGYTF

J gene: TRBJ1-4
D gene: TRBD1
V gene: TRBV20-1
clone size: many
CDR3 DNA: TGCAGTGCCATCCAGGGGGCGGGGGATAATGAAAAACTGTTTTTT
CDR3 protein: CSAIQGAGDNEKLFF

J gene: TRBJ2-2
D gene: .
V gene: TRBV7-3
clone size: .
CDR3 DNA: TGTGCCAGCAGGGTTACACAAAACACCGGGGAGCTGTTTTTT
CDR3 protein: CASRVTQNTGELFF

J gene: TRBJ2-7
D gene: TRBD2
V gene: TRBV28
clone size: many
CDR3 DNA: TGTGCCAGCAGAGAGAGCAGCTTCGCGGGACTAGCGGGCCAGTACTTC
CDR3 protein: CASRESSFAGLAGQYF

J gene: TRBJ1-2
D gene: TRBD1
V gene: TRBV29-1
clone size: many
CDR3 DNA: TGCAGCGTTGATTTTCAGGGGGCTATTAACTATGGCTACACCTTC
CDR3 protein: CSVDFQGAINYGYTF

J gene: TRBJ2-1
D gene: TRBD2
V gene: TRBV7-3
clone size: few
CDR3 DNA: TGTGCCAGCAGCTTATTAGCGGGACTTTCCTACAATGAGCAGTTCTTC
CDR3 protein: CASSLLAGLSYNEQFF

J gene: TRBJ1-2
D gene: .
V gene: TRBV29-1
clone size: many
CDR3 DNA: TGCAGCGTTGAAGATCTGACTGGCTACACCTTC
CDR3 protein: CSVEDLTGYTF

J gene: TRBJ1-6
D gene: .
V gene: TRBV7-9
clone size: few
CDR3 DNA: TGTGCCAGCAGCTTAGGGCCCGGGCGAGATTCACCCCTCCACTTT
CDR3 protein: CASSLGPGRDSPLHF

J gene: TRBJ2-1
D gene: .
V gene: TRBV18
clone size: many
CDR3 DNA: TGTGCCAGCTCAGAGGGACGCGATTATTACAATGAGCAGTTCTTC
CDR3 protein: CASSEGRDYYNEQFF

J gene: TRBJ1-2
D gene: .
V gene: TRBV20-1
clone size: many
CDR3 DNA: TGCAGTGCTAGAGATCTGCAGAGGGCGTCGAATCTCTATGGCTACACCTTC
CDR3 protein: CSARDLQRASNLYGYTF

J gene: TRBJ2-1
D gene: .
V gene: TRBV27
clone size: many
CDR3 DNA: TGTGCCAGCAGTTTATCCGTCGAGAGCTCCTACAATGAGCAGTTCTTC
CDR3 protein: CASSLSVESSYNEQFF

J gene: TRBJ1-5
D gene: TRBD1
V gene: TRBV5-1
clone size: many
CDR3 DNA: TGCGCCAGCAGCTTTGGGACAGGGGGGAATCAGCCCCAGCATTTT
CDR3 protein: CASSFGTGGNQPQHF

J gene: TRBJ2-1
D gene: TRBD2
V gene: TRBV6-5
clone size: many
CDR3 DNA: TGTGCCAGCAGTTCCGGGACTATAAACAATGAGCAGTTCTTC
CDR3 protein: CASSSGTINNEQFF

J gene: TRBJ2-3
D gene: .
V gene: TRBV7-9
clone size: many
CDR3 DNA: TGTGCCAGCAGCTTAATTGCGGGGCCTAGCACAGATACGCAGTATTTT
CDR3 protein: CASSLIAGPSTDTQYF

J gene: TRBJ1-2
D gene: .
V gene: TRBV5-1
clone size: many
CDR3 DNA: TGTGCCAGCAGCTTAGAGGGGTATGGCTACACCTTC
CDR3 protein: CASSLEGYGYTF